This T cell receptor beta chain was retrieved from a study of T cells after yellow fever vaccination. The study's findings and limits: Although most clonotypes did not, a small share appeared in both CD4 and CD8 compartments. Once the booster was given, most primary-vaccination clones reappeared, at just under 98% for CD4 and approximately 88% for CD8.

TCRdb reprocessed the 5' RACE reads via MiXCR and lists one record per CDR3 protein. Here the sample spans 200,000 to 250,000 distinct CDR3 sequences, roughly 7.2% being singletons. Many counts were recorded for this clonotype. Its antigen is not identified. This material consisted of CD4+ T cells sorted from PBMCs, taken 15 days after the yellow fever booster vaccination. This clonotype was sampled from a man aged 25-45 years who received the YFV17D yellow fever vaccine.

The CDR3 region is CASSLSGPGGYQETQYF. The CDR3, as DNA: TGTGCCAGCAGCCTCTCTGGTCCAGGGGGGTACCAAGAGACCCAGTACTTC. This chain uses TRBV4-2 with TRBJ2-5; TRBD1 might be the D (7 bases). Germline CDR1 and CDR2: LGHNA and YNFKEQ. Trimming cost V 4 bases and J 0 bases, with 18 bases left between them. The CDR3 spans 17 residues.